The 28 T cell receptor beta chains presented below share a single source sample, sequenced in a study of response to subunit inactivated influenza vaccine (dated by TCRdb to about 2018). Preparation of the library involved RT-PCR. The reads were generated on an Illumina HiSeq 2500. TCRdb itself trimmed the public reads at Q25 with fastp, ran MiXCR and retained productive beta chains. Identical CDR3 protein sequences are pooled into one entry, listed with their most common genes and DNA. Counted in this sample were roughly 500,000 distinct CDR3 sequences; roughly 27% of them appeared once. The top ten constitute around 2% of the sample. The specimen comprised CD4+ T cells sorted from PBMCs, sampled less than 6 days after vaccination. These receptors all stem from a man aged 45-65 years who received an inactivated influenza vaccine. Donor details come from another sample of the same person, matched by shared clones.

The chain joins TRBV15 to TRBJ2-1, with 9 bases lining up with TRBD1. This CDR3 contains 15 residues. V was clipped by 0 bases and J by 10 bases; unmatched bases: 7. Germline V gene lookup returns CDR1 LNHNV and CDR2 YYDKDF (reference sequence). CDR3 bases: TGTGCCACCAGCAGAGATAAGGGACAGGGAAGGGAGCAGTTCTTC. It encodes CATSRDKGQGREQFF.

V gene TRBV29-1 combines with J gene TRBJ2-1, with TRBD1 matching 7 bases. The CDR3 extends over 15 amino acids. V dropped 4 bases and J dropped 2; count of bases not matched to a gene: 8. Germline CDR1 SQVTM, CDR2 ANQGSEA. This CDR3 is CSVGGDRVAYNEQFF. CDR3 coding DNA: TGCAGCGTTGGGGGTGACAGGGTTGCCTACAATGAGCAGTTCTTC.

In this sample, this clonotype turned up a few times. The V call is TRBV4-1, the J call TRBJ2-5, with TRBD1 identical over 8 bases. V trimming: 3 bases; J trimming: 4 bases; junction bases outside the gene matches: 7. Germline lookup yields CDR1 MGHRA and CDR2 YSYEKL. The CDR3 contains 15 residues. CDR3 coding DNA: TGCGCCAGCAGCCACGCCAGGGGGCGCGCAGAGACCCAGTACTTC. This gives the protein CASSHARGRAETQYF.

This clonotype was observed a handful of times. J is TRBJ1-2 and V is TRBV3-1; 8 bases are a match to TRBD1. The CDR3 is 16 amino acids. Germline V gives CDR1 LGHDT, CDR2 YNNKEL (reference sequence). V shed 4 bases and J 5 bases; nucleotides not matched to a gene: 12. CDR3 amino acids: CASSRAGTGGGYGYTF. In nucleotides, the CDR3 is TGTGCCAGCAGCCGGGCCGGGACAGGTGGTGGATATGGCTACACCTTC.

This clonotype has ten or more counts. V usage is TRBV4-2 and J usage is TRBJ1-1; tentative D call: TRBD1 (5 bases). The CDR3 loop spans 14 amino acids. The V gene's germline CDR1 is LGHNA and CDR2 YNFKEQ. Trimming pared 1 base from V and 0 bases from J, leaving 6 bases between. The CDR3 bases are TGTGCCAGCAGCCAAGCGGGGGTGAACACTGAAGCTTTCTTT. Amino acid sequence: CASSQAGVNTEAFF.

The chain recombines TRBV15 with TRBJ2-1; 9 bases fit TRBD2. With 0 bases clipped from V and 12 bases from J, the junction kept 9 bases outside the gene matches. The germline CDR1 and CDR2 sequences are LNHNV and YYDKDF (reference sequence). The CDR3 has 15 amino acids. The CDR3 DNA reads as TGTGCCACCAGCAGAGATAGCCTAGCGGGAACCCCGCAGTTCTTC. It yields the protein CATSRDSLAGTPQFF.

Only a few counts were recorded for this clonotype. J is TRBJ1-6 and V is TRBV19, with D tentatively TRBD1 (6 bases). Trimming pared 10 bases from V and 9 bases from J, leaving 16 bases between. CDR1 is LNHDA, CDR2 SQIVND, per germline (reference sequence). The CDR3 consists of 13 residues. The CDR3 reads CATKGVGGSPLHF. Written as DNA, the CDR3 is TGTGCCACCAAGGGGGTAGGTGGTTCACCCCTCCACTTT.

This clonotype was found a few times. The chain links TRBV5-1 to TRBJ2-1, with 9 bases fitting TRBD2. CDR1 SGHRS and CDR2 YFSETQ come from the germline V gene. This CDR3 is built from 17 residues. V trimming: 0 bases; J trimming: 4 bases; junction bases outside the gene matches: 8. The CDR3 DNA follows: TGCGCCAGCAGCTTGGCCGCGGGACTAGCAGCGTACAATGAGCAGTTCTTC. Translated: CASSLAAGLAAYNEQFF.

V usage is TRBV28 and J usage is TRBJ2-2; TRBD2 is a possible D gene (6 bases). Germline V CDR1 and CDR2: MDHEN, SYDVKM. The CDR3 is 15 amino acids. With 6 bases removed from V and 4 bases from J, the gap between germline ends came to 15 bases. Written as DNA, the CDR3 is TGTGCCAGCAGCGCGGGGTCGCTCGGCACCGGGGAGCTGTTTTTT. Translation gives CASSAGSLGTGELFF.

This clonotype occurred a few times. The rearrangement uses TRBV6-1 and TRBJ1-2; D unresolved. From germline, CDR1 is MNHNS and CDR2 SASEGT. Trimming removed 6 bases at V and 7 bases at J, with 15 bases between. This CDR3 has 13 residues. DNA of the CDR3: TGTGCCAGCAGAAGTTATAACACCGGTGGCTACACCTTC. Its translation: CASRSYNTGGYTF.

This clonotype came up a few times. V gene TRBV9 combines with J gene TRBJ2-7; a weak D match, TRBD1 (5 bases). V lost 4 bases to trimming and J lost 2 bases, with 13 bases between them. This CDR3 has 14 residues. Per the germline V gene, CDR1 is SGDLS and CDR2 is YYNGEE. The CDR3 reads CASSPGHATYEQYF. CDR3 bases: TGTGCCAGCAGCCCAGGGCACGCCACCTACGAGCAGTACTTC.

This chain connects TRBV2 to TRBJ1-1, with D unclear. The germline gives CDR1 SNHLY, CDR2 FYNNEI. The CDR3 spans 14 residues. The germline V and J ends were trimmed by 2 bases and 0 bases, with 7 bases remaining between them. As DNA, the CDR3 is TGTGCCAGCAGTGAATCCACCATGAACACTGAAGCTTTCTTT. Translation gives CASSESTMNTEAFF.

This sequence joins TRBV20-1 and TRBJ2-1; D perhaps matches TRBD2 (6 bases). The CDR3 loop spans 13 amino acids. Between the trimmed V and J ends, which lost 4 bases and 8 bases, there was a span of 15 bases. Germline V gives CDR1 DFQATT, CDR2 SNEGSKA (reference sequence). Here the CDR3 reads CSAIPGLSDEQFF. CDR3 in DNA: TGCAGTGCTATTCCGGGACTGTCAGATGAGCAGTTCTTC.

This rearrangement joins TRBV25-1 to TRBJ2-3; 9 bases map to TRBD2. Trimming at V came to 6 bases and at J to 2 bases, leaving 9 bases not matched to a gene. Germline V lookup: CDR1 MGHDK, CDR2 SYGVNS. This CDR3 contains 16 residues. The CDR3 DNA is TGTGCCAGCAGCCCCAACCGACTAGCGGTCACAGATACGCAGTATTTT. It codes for CASSPNRLAVTDTQYF.

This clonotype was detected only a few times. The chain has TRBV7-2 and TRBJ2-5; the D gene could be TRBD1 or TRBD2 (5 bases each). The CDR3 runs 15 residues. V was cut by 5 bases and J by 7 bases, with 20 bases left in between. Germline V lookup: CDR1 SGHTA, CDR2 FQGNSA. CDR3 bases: TGTGCCAGCAGCCCAGACACGGGACGTAGGGGGACCCAGTACTTC. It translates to CASSPDTGRRGTQYF.

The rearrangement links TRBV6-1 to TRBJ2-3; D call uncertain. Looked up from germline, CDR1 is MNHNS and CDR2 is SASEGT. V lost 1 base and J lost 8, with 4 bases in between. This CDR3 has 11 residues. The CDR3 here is CASSEGGTQYF. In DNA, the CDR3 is TGTGCCAGCAGTGAAGGAGGTACGCAGTATTTT.

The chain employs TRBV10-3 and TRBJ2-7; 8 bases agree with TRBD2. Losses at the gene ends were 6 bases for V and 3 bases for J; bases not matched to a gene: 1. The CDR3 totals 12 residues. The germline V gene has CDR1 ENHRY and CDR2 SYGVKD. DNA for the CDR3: TGTGCCATCAGCAGCGGGAGCTACGAGCAGTACTTC. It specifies CAISSGSYEQYF.

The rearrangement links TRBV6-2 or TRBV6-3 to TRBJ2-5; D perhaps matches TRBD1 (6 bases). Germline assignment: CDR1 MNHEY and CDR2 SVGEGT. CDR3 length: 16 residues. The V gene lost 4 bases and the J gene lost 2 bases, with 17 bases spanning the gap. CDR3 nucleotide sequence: TGTGCCAGCAGTTCGCCTAGAAGGGGGTTTCAAGAGACCCAGTACTTC. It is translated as CASSSPRRGFQETQYF.

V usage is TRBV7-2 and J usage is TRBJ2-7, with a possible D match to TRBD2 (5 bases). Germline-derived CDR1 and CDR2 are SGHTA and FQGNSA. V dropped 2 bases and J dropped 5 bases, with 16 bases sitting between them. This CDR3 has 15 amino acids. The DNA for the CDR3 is TGTGCCAGCAGCTTACTCCGGGGTGGTGGGAACGAGCAGTACTTC. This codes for CASSLLRGGGNEQYF.

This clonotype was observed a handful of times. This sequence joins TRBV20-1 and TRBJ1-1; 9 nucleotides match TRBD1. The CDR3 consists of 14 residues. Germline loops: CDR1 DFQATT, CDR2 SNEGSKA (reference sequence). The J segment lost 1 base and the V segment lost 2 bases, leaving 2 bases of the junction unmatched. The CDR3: CSARTGGPNTEAFF. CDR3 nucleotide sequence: TGCAGTGCTAGAACAGGGGGCCCGAACACTGAAGCTTTCTTT.

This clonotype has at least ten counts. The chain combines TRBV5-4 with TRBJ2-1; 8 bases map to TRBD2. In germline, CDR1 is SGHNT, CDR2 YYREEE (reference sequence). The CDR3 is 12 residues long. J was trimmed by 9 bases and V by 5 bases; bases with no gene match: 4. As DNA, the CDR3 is TGTGCCAGCAGGAGCGGGGGCAGTGAGCAGTTCTTC. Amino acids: CASRSGGSEQFF. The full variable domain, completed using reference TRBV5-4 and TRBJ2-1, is ETGVTQSPTHLIKTRGQQVTLRCSSQSGHNTVSWYQQALGQGPQFIFQYYREEENGRGNFPPRFSGLQFPNYSSELNVNALELDDSALYLCASRSGGSEQFFGPGTRLTVL.

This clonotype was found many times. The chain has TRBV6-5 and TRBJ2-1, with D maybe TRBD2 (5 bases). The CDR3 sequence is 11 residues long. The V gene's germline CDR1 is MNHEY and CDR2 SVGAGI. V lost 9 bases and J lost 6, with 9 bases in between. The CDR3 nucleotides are TGTGCCAGTGTCCGGGGCAATGAGCAGTTCTTC. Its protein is CASVRGNEQFF.

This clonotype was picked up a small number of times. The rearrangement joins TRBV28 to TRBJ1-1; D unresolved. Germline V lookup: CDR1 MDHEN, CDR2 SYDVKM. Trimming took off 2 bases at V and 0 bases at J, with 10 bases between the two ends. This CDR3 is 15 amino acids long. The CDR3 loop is CASSLHGSLNTEAFF. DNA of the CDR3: TGTGCCAGCAGTTTACATGGCAGCTTGAACACTGAAGCTTTCTTT.

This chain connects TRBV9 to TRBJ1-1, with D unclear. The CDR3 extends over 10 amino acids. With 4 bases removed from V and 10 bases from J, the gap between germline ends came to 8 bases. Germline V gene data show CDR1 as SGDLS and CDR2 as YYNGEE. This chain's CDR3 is CASSPDRAFF. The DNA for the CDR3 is TGTGCCAGCAGCCCAGACCGAGCTTTCTTT.

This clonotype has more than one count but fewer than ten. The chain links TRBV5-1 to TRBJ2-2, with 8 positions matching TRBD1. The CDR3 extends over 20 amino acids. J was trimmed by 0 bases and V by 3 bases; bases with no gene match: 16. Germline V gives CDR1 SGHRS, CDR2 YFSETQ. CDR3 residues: CASSSLPARPGQANTGELFF. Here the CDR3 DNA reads TGCGCCAGCAGCTCCTTACCTGCGCGACCGGGACAGGCGAACACCGGGGAGCTGTTTTTT.

CDR3 loop: CSARLAGGPGEQYF. As DNA, the CDR3 is TGCAGTGCTAGATTAGCGGGAGGGCCGGGCGAGCAGTACTTC. The V and J genes are TRBV20-1 and TRBJ2-7, with 11 bases lining up with TRBD2. The CDR3 runs 14 residues. The germline CDR1 and CDR2 sequences are DFQATT and SNEGSKA (reference sequence). J gave up 6 bases and V 2 bases, and 6 bases lay outside the gene matches.

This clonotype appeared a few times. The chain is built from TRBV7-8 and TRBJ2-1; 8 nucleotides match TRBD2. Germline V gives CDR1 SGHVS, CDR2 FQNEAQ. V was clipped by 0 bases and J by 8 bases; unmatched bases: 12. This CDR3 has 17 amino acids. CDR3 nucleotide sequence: TGTGCCAGCAGCTTAGCGAGGGGGAGCGGGAGTTTCTATGAGCAGTTCTTC. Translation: CASSLARGSGSFYEQFF. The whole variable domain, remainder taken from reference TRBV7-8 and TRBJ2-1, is GAGVSQSPRYKVAKRGQDVALRCDPISGHVSLFWYQQALGQGPEFLTYFQNEAQLDKSGLPSDRFFAERPEGSVSTLKIQRTQQEDSAVYLCASSLARGSGSFYEQFFGPGTRLTVL.

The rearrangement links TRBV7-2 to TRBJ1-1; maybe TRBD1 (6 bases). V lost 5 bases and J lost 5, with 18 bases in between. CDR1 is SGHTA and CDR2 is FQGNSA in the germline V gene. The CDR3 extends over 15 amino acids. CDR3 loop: CASSPLGGGGTEAFF. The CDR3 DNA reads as TGTGCCAGCAGCCCCCTCGGAGGGGGAGGGACTGAAGCTTTCTTT. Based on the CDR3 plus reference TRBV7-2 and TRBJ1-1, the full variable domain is GAGVSQSPSNKVTEKGKDVELRCDPISGHTALYWYRQSLGQGLEFLIYFQGNSAPDKSGLPSDRFSAERTGGSVSTLTIQRTQQEDSAVYLCASSPLGGGGTEAFFGQGTRLTVV.